The 13 T cell receptor beta chains presented below share a single source sample, sequenced in a study of T cells in Graves' hyperthyroidism and ophthalmopathy. RNA transcripts provided the source from which TCR beta CDR3 regions were amplified. Researchers ran a first-round RT-PCR on the TCR CDR3 using the HTBI primer set. Via MiXCR, TCRdb re-called the multiplex PCR reads, giving one row per CDR3 protein. The sample holds fewer than 550,000 distinct CDR3 sequences, less than 20% seen once. The sequenced sample consisted of blood. The receptor set was obtained from a woman under 30 with Graves' hyperthyroidism.

Many counts were recorded for this clonotype. V gene TRBV7-9 combines with J gene TRBJ1-5, with a tentative D call TRBD1 (5 bases). CDR3 length equals 15 residues. The V end was cut by 1 base, the J end by 3 bases, with 10 bases between. CDR1 and CDR2 (germline): SEHNR, FQNEAQ (reference sequence). The CDR3 here is CASSLDSGPNQPQHF. For the CDR3, the DNA is TGTGCCAGCAGCTTAGATTCAGGGCCCAATCAGCCCCAGCATTTT.

This clonotype was counted between two and nine times. The chain uses TRBV4-1 and TRBJ2-5; D is perhaps TRBD1 or TRBD2 (5 bases each). Trimming pared 4 bases from V and 1 base from J, leaving 19 bases between. The CDR3 runs 17 residues. In germline, CDR1 is MGHRA, CDR2 YSYEKL. The CDR3 reads CASSPSALLGPQETQYF. DNA for the CDR3: TGCGCCAGCAGCCCAAGTGCGCTTTTGGGACCCCAAGAGACCCAGTACTTC.

The chain is built from TRBV3-1 and TRBJ2-3; 9 positions agree with TRBD1. V shed 4 bases and J 9 bases; nucleotides not matched to a gene: 8. The CDR3 is 14 residues long. From germline, CDR1 is LGHDT and CDR2 YNNKEL (reference sequence). As DNA, the CDR3 is TGTGCCAGCAGCCTGGGGACAGGGAAGTTCACGCAGTATTTT. It codes for CASSLGTGKFTQYF.

This clonotype was seen repeatedly, ten times or more. V is TRBV5-1 and J is TRBJ1-2; possible D gene TRBD1, 6 bases. Germline V gives CDR1 SGHRS, CDR2 YFSETQ. The CDR3 sequence is 14 residues long. Trimming took off 4 bases at V and 4 bases at J, with 14 bases between the two ends. Here the CDR3 DNA reads TGCGCCAGCAGCCTACGGACAGCTTCCTATGGCTACACCTTC. Translating gives CASSLRTASYGYTF.

At least ten counts were recorded for this clonotype. The J gene is TRBJ2-3, the V gene TRBV9; the match to TRBD1 covers 7 bases. Looked up from germline, CDR1 is SGDLS and CDR2 is YYNGEE. The CDR3 covers 14 residues. Trimming removed 3 bases from V and 6 bases from J; junction bases left unmatched: 7. CDR3 DNA sequence: TGTGCCAGCAGCGCGACAGGGTCGGGCGATACGCAGTATTTT. This translates into CASSATGSGDTQYF. Full variable domain (rest looked up from reference TRBV9 and TRBJ2-3): DSGVTQTPKHLITATGQRVTLRCSPRSGDLSVYWYQQSLDQGLQFLIQYYNGEERAKGNILERFSAQQFPDLHSELNLSSLELGDSALYFCASSATGSGDTQYFGPGTRLTVL.

The table lists this clonotype with many counts. V and J are TRBV28 and TRBJ2-7; no firm D call. The CDR3 sequence is 14 residues long. Germline CDR1 MDHEN, CDR2 SYDVKM. Trimming left V 3 bases short and J 6 bases short, with 15 bases between. CDR3 sequence: CASSLPFQPVEQYF. As DNA, the CDR3 is TGTGCCAGCAGTTTGCCCTTCCAGCCGGTCGAGCAGTACTTC.

This clonotype was seen a handful of times. The CDR3 here is CASSLDGADEQYF. The CDR3 nucleotides read TGTGCCAGCAGCTTGGACGGGGCGGACGAGCAGTACTTC. V and J are TRBV5-5 and TRBJ2-7; the D gene could be TRBD1 or TRBD2 (5 bases each). Germline-derived CDR1 and CDR2 are SGHKS and YYEKEE (reference sequence). V lost 0 bases to trimming and J lost 5 bases, with 9 bases between them. The CDR3 spans 13 residues.

This clonotype came up a few times. The gene calls are TRBV9 and TRBJ1-6; D ambiguous. Trimming pared 0 bases from V and 3 bases from J, leaving 4 bases between. This CDR3 has 14 residues. From germline, CDR1 is SGDLS and CDR2 YYNGEE. CDR3 DNA: TGTGCCAGCAGCGTAGGGGACTATAATTCACCCCTCCACTTT. Protein product: CASSVGDYNSPLHF.

This clonotype was seen a single time. V and J are TRBV4-2 and TRBJ1-1, with D possibly TRBD1 on 5 matching bases. CDR3 length: 14 residues. V was clipped by 1 base and J by 5 bases, with 11 bases between them. Germline V gives CDR1 LGHNA, CDR2 YNFKEQ. CDR3 protein: CASSQAGFGTEAFF. The CDR3 DNA reads TGTGCCAGCAGCCAAGCAGGGTTTGGGACTGAAGCTTTCTTT.

This clonotype came up a few times. J is TRBJ2-5 and V is TRBV6-4, with TRBD2 matching 11 bases. V trimming: 3 bases; J trimming: 1 base; junction bases outside the gene matches: 16. Germline V CDR1 and CDR2: MRHNA, SNTAGT. The length of the CDR3 is 20 residues. CDR3 nucleotide sequence: TGTGCCAGCAGTGAGTTTCCCTGTTTACGACTAGCGGGGTTCCAAGAGACCCAGTACTTC. This codes for CASSEFPCLRLAGFQETQYF.

As to this clonotype: A much more abundant neighbour one base away suggests this may be a read error. The J gene is TRBJ1-4, the V gene TRBV15; D is undetermined. The germline CDR1 and CDR2 sequences are LNHNV and YYDKDF (reference sequence). The CDR3 is 15 residues long. CDR3: CAASRDPGGDEKLFF. In nucleotides, the CDR3 is TGTGCCGCCAGCAGAGATCCGGGCGGGGATGAAAAACTGTTTTTT.

There are many counts of this clonotype. V is TRBV2 and J is TRBJ2-5; D may be TRBD1 (5 bases). Germline-derived CDR1 and CDR2 are SNHLY and FYNNEI. This CDR3 is built from 13 residues. V was pared by 4 bases and J by 4 bases, with 10 bases between. The CDR3 nucleotides read TGTGCCAGCAGTGTTTTAAGGGGAGAGACCCAGTACTTC. Translated: CASSVLRGETQYF.

This clonotype was seen at least ten times. CDR3 region: CASCQVGGRADTQYF. CDR3 nucleotide sequence: TGTGCCAGCTGCCAGGTTGGAGGGAGGGCAGATACGCAGTATTTT. The rearrangement uses TRBV12-3 or TRBV12-4 and TRBJ2-3, with 7 bases identical to TRBD2. The CDR3 consists of 15 residues. The V segment lost 8 bases and the J segment 4 bases; nucleotides outside the gene matches: 12.